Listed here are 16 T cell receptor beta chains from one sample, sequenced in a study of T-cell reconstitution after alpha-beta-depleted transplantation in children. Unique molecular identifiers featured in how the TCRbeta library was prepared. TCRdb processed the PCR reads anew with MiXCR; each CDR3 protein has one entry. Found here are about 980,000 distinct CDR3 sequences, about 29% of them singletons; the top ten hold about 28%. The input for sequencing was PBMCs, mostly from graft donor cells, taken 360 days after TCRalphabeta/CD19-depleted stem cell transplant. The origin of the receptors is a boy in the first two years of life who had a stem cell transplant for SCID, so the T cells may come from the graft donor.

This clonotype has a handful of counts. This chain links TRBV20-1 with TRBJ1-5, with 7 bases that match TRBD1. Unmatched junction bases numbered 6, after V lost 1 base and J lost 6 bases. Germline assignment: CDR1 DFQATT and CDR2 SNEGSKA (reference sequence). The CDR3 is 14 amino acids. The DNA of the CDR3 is TGCAGTGCTAGAGGACAGGGTCCAGGTCAGCCCCAGCATTTT. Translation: CSARGQGPGQPQHF.

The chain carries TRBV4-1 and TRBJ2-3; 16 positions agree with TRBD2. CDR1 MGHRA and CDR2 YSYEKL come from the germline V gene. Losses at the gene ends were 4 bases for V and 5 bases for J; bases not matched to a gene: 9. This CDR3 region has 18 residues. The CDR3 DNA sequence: TGCGCCAGCAGCCGTCCCGGGACTAGCGGGGGGGCAAAAGATACGCAGTATTTT. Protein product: CASSRPGTSGGAKDTQYF.

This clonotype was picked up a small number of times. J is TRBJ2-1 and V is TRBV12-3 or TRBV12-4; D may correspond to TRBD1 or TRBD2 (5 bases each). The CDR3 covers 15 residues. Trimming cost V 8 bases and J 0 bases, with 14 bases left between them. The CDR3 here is CASGMGPSSYNEQFF. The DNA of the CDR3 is TGTGCCAGCGGCATGGGACCTAGCTCCTACAATGAGCAGTTCTTC.

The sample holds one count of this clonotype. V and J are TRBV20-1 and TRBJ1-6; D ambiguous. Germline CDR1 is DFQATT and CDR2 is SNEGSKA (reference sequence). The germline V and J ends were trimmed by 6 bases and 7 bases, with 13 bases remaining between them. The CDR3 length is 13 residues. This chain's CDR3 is CSAGGGLNSPLHF. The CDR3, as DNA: TGCAGTGCCGGAGGTGGACTGAATTCACCCCTCCACTTT.

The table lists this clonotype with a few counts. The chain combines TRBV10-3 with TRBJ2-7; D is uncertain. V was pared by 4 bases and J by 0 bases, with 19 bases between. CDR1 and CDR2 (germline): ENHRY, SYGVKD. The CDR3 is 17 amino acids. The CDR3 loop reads CAISGPSVVGSSYEQYF. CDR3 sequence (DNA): TGTGCCATCAGTGGGCCTTCGGTGGTCGGTAGCTCCTACGAGCAGTACTTC.

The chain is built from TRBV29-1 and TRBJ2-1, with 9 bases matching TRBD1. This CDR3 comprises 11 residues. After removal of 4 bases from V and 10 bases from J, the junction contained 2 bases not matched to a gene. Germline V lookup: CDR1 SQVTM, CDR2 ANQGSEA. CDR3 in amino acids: CSVGDREEQFF. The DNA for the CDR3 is TGCAGCGTTGGGGACAGGGAAGAGCAGTTCTTC.

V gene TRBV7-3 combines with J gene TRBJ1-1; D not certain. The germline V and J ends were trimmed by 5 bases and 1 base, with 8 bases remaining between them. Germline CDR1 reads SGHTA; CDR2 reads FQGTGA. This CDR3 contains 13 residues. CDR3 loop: CASSHTPNTEAFF. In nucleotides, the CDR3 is TGTGCCAGCAGCCATACACCGAACACTGAAGCTTTCTTT.

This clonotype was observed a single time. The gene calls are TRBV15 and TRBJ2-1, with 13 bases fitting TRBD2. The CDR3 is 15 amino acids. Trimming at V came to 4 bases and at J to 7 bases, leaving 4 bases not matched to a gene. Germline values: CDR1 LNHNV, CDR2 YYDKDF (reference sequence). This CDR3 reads CATSKRTSGGNEQFF. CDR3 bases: TGTGCCACCAGCAAAAGGACTAGCGGGGGTAATGAGCAGTTCTTC.

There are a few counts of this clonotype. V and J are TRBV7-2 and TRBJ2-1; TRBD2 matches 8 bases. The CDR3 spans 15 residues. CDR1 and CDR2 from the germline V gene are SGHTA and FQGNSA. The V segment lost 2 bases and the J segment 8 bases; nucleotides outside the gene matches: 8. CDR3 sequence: CASSLIGGAFYEQFF. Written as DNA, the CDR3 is TGTGCCAGCAGCTTAATCGGGGGGGCGTTCTATGAGCAGTTCTTC.

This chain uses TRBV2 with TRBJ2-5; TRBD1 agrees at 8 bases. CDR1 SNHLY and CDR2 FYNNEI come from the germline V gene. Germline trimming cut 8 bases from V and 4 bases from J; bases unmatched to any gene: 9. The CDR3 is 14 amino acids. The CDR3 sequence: CASERTGTPETQYF. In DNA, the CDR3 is TGTGCCAGCGAGAGGACAGGGACGCCAGAGACCCAGTACTTC. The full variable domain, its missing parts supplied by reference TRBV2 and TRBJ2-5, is EPEVTQTPSHQVTQMGQEVILRCVPISNHLYFYWYRQILGQKVEFLVSFYNNEISEKSEIFDDQFSVERPDGSNFTLKIRSTKLEDSAMYFCASERTGTPETQYFGPGTRLLVL.

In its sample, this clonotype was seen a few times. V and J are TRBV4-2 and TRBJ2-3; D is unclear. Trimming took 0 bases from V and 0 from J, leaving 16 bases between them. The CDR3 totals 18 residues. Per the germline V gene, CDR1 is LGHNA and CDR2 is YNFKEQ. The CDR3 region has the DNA TGTGCCAGCAGCCAAGATCGGGTAGCTGATACTAGCACAGATACGCAGTATTTT. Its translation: CASSQDRVADTSTDTQYF.

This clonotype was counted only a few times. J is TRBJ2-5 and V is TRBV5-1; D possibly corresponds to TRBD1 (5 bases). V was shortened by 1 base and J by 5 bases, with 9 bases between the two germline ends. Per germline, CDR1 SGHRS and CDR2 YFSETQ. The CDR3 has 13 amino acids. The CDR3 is CASSLSRVETQYF. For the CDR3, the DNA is TGCGCCAGCAGCTTGTCCAGGGTGGAGACCCAGTACTTC.

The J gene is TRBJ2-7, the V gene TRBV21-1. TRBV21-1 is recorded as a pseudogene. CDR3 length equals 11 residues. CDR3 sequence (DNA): TGTGCCAGCAGGGACGGGTACGAGCAGTACTTC. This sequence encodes CASRDGYEQYF.

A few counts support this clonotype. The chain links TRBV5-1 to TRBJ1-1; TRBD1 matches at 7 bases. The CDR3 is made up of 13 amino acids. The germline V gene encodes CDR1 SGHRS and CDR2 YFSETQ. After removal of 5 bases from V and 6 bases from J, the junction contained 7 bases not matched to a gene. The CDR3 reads CASRDRQGAEAFF. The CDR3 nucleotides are TGCGCCAGCAGAGATAGACAGGGTGCTGAAGCTTTCTTT.

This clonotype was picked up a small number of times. CDR3 protein: CSARVSGGPNEQFF. The CDR3 DNA reads as TGCAGTGCTAGAGTTAGCGGGGGCCCCAATGAGCAGTTCTTC. The chain couples TRBV20-1 to TRBJ2-1; 9 bases line up with TRBD2. Trimming at V came to 1 base and at J to 6 bases, leaving 4 bases not matched to a gene. The CDR3 extends over 14 amino acids. The germline CDR1 and CDR2 sequences are DFQATT and SNEGSKA (reference sequence).

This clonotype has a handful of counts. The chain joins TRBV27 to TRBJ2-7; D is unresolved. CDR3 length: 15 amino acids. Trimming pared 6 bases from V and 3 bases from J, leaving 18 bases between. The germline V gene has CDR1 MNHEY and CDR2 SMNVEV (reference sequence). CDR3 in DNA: TGTGCCAGCAGCTCCAGGCCGACTGTCTACTACGAGCAGTACTTC. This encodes CASSSRPTVYYEQYF.